These 29 T cell receptor beta chains came from one sample sequenced in a study of naive and memory T cell subsets. Whole-study results and caveats: Naive repertoires, especially CD8, held a few larger clonotypes, possibly memory cells re-expressing CD45RA.

The beta constant-region primer was an equimolar mix of two oligonucleotides covering TRBC1 and TRBC2. Nested alpha and beta constant-region primers with the SP2 primer drove four PCR rounds on ligated cDNA. MiXCR, run by TCRdb on the UMI-ligation and nested PCR reads, gives a single entry per CDR3 protein. Of roughly 100,000 distinct CDR3 sequences listed, around 10% are singletons. The antigens these receptors bind are not known. The material sequenced was naive CD4+ T cells from blood. These receptors originate from a human donor in good health.

There are many counts of this clonotype. The chain recombines TRBV5-1 with TRBJ2-7; D uncertain. The V end lost 0 bases, the J end lost 0 bases, and 7 bases lay between the germline ends. The CDR3 extends over 14 amino acids. CDR1 and CDR2 (germline): SGHRS, YFSETQ. CDR3 residues: CASSLDQDSYEQYF. The DNA for the CDR3 is TGCGCCAGCAGCTTGGACCAGGACTCCTACGAGCAGTACTTC. Complete variable domain (other parts from reference TRBV5-1 and TRBJ2-7): KAGVTQTPRYLIKTRGQQVTLSCSPISGHRSVSWYQQTPGQGLQFLFEYFSETQRNKGNFPGRFSGRQFSNSRSEMNVSTLELGDSALYLCASSLDQDSYEQYFGPGTRLTVT.

This chain joins TRBV24-1 and TRBJ2-1, with 11 bases matching TRBD2. The junction had 15 bases not matched to a gene; V was cut back by 7 bases and J by 8 bases. The CDR3 contains 17 residues. Germline V gene lookup returns CDR1 KGHDR and CDR2 SFDVKD. As DNA, the CDR3 is TGTGCCACCAGCGCCCTAATAACTAGCGGGAGCGGCCATGAGCAGTTCTTC. It specifies CATSALITSGSGHEQFF.

This clonotype was observed a handful of times. J is TRBJ2-5 and V is TRBV24-1; D call uncertain. Trimming shortened V by 3 bases and J by 3 bases, and 10 bases separated the two germline ends. The CDR3 sequence is 14 residues long. CDR1 is KGHDR and CDR2 is SFDVKD in the germline V gene. CDR3 sequence (DNA): TGTGCCACCAGTGATCCTTGGCTTGAAGAGACCCAGTACTTC. Amino acids: CATSDPWLEETQYF.

This chain uses TRBV5-1 with TRBJ2-1; 10 bases match TRBD2. Germline V gene data show CDR1 as SGHRS and CDR2 as YFSETQ. V was pared by 3 bases and J by 1 base, with 1 base of the junction left unmatched. This CDR3 spans 15 amino acids. CDR3 in amino acids: CASSSAGGSYNEQFF. CDR3 DNA: TGCGCCAGCAGCTCAGCGGGAGGGTCCTACAATGAGCAGTTCTTC.

This clonotype was counted between two and nine times. This chain uses TRBV6-2 or TRBV6-3 with TRBJ2-1; perhaps TRBD1 as D (6 bases). V gave up 0 bases and J gave up 0 bases, with 9 bases separating them. This CDR3 spans 16 amino acids. Germline assignment: CDR1 MNHEY and CDR2 SVGEGT. This CDR3 is CASSYSQGSSYNEQFF. In DNA form, the CDR3 reads TGTGCCAGCAGTTACTCACAGGGCAGCTCCTACAATGAGCAGTTCTTC.

V usage is TRBV20-1 and J usage is TRBJ1-5; 9 bases align to TRBD1. The germline CDR1 and CDR2 sequences are DFQATT and SNEGSKA (reference sequence). The CDR3 is 15 residues long. V was pared by 2 bases and J by 7 bases, with 9 bases of the junction left unmatched. Here the CDR3 reads CSARPTGGAKQPQHF. The CDR3 bases are TGCAGTGCTAGACCCACAGGGGGCGCGAAACAGCCCCAGCATTTT.

With respect to this clonotype: A much larger clone differs from this one at a single base, so this may be a read error. The chain has TRBV7-2 and TRBJ2-1; D is possibly TRBD1 (5 bases). The CDR3 runs to 14 residues. V lost 1 base and J lost 6, with 10 bases in between. Germline CDR1 SGHTA, CDR2 FQGNSA. For the CDR3, the DNA is TGTGCCAGCAGCTTAGAAGGGGTTATCAATGAGCAGTTCTTC. Amino acid sequence: CASSLEGVINEQFF.

In this sample, this clonotype turned up many times. The V call is TRBV29-1, the J call TRBJ2-3; D possibly corresponds to TRBD1 (6 bases). The CDR3 sequence is 14 residues long. The V gene's germline CDR1 is SQVTM and CDR2 ANQGSEA. V was trimmed by 7 bases and J by 0 bases, leaving 14 bases between them. CDR3 coding DNA: TGCAGCGCGAAACAGGGTCCCAGCACAGATACGCAGTATTTT. Translating it yields CSAKQGPSTDTQYF.

The chain has TRBV29-1 and TRBJ1-2; unclear D gene. Germline V gene sequence: CDR1 SQVTM, CDR2 ANQGSEA. The CDR3 spans 12 residues. V lost 4 bases to trimming and J lost 3 bases, with 9 bases between them. The CDR3: CSVVTDDYGYTF. CDR3 nucleotide sequence: TGCAGCGTTGTGACTGACGACTATGGCTACACCTTC.

The V gene is TRBV18, the J gene TRBJ2-3, with 10 bases lining up with TRBD2. Trimming took 2 bases from V and 4 from J; bases not matched to a gene: 9. Germline V gives CDR1 KGHSH, CDR2 LQKENI. The CDR3 is 17 residues long. In nucleotides, the CDR3 is TGTGCCAGCTCACCAAAAGTCCTAGCGGGAGAGTCAGATACGCAGTATTTT. Encoded protein: CASSPKVLAGESDTQYF. The full variable domain, in which reference TRBV18 and TRBJ2-3 provide the parts outside the CDR3, is NAGVMQNPRHLVRRRGQEARLRCSPMKGHSHVYWYRQLPEEGLKFMVYLQKENIIDESGMPKERFSAEFPKEGPSILRIQQVVRGDSAAYFCASSPKVLAGESDTQYFGPGTRLTVL.

This clonotype has only a few counts. This chain joins TRBV6-2 or TRBV6-3 and TRBJ1-5; D is undetermined. The V end lost 7 bases, the J end lost 0 bases, and 7 bases lay between the germline ends. Germline CDR1 reads MNHEY; CDR2 reads SVGEGT. The CDR3 extends over 13 amino acids. The CDR3 DNA reads TGTGCCAGCACGATAGATAGCAATCAGCCCCAGCATTTT. Protein product: CASTIDSNQPQHF.

This clonotype has only a few counts. The gene calls are TRBV29-1 and TRBJ1-3; 9 nucleotides agree with TRBD1. J gave up 2 bases and V 6 bases, and 8 bases lay outside the gene matches. Germline V gene data show CDR1 as SQVTM and CDR2 as ANQGSEA. This CDR3 has 15 amino acids. The CDR3 sequence is CSVGQGNSAGNTIYF. In nucleotides, the CDR3 is TGCAGCGTGGGACAGGGAAATTCTGCTGGAAACACCATATATTTT.

This chain connects TRBV5-1 to TRBJ2-1; 11 nucleotides align to TRBD2. The CDR3 is 14 residues long. The ends lost 5 bases at V and 15 bases at J; junction bases unmatched: 13. CDR1 and CDR2 from the germline V gene are SGHRS and YFSETQ. The CDR3 bases are TGCGCCAGCAGTCTAGCGGGAGGCCAGGGATTTCGGTTCTTC. Protein sequence: CASSLAGGQGFRFF.

The rearrangement joins TRBV29-1 to TRBJ2-7; 8 bases fit TRBD1. Per germline, CDR1 SQVTM and CDR2 ANQGSEA. The CDR3 consists of 13 residues. Unmatched junction bases numbered 7, after V lost 7 bases and J lost 2 bases. In DNA form, the CDR3 reads TGCAGCGCTACGGGACAGGTGGCCTACGAGCAGTACTTC. Encoded protein: CSATGQVAYEQYF.

The V gene is TRBV18, the J gene TRBJ2-7, with D possibly matching TRBD1 (5 bases). V gave up 4 bases and J gave up 2 bases, with 12 bases separating them. Germline V gives CDR1 KGHSH, CDR2 LQKENI. This CDR3 region has 14 residues. CDR3 residues: CASSLGASTYEQYF. CDR3 nucleotide sequence: TGTGCCAGCTCACTTGGGGCCTCGACCTACGAGCAGTACTTC.

The sample holds a few counts of this clonotype. The chain employs TRBV2 and TRBJ1-5; D is unclear. The germline CDR1 and CDR2 sequences are SNHLY and FYNNEI. V shed 2 bases and J shed 4 bases, with 9 bases lying between them. CDR3 length equals 14 residues. CDR3 bases: TGTGCCAGCAGTGAAAGGTCACCGAATCAGCCCCAGCATTTT. It encodes CASSERSPNQPQHF.

This clonotype appeared many times. The chain employs TRBV6-2 or TRBV6-3 and TRBJ2-1; no firm D call. With 8 bases removed from V and 5 bases from J, the gap between germline ends came to 13 bases. CDR1 and CDR2 from the germline V gene are MNHEY and SVGEGT. The CDR3 length is 13 residues. The CDR3 sequence is CASSSRPNNEQFF. Here the CDR3 DNA reads TGTGCCAGCTCATCCAGACCAAACAATGAGCAGTTCTTC.

The genes are TRBV11-2 and TRBJ1-2; the match to TRBD1 covers 7 bases. Per germline, CDR1 SGHAT and CDR2 FQNNGV. The CDR3 covers 16 residues. V lost 2 bases and J lost 0; bases outside the gene matches: 6. The CDR3 loop reads CASSLRDSSTNYGYTF. CDR3 coding DNA: TGTGCCAGCAGCTTAAGGGACAGCTCAACTAACTATGGCTACACCTTC.

V is TRBV5-1 and J is TRBJ2-5; no reliable D call. The CDR3 extends over 14 amino acids. CDR1 is SGHRS, CDR2 YFSETQ, per germline. The V end lost 0 bases, the J end lost 4 bases, and 10 bases lay between the germline ends. CDR3 bases: TGCGCCAGCAGCTTGGTACCCACCTTAGAGACCCAGTACTTC. Translated: CASSLVPTLETQYF.

The chain is built from TRBV24-1 and TRBJ1-2; 7 positions match TRBD1. The CDR3 is 13 residues long. Germline CDR1 is KGHDR and CDR2 is SFDVKD. Trimming at V came to 4 bases and at J to 6 bases, leaving 4 bases not matched to a gene. The CDR3 region is CATSETGVDGYTF. The CDR3 DNA is TGTGCCACCAGTGAAACAGGGGTAGATGGCTACACCTTC.

This chain joins TRBV9 and TRBJ1-2; no firm D call. Per germline, CDR1 SGDLS and CDR2 YYNGEE. V lost 4 bases and J 8 bases, leaving 21 bases between the germline ends. The CDR3 is made up of 15 amino acids. The CDR3 DNA reads as TGTGCCAGCAGCCAGCCGGGGAGGGTGCCTCTGGGCTACACCTTC. Its translation: CASSQPGRVPLGYTF.

This clonotype was detected a few times. This sequence joins TRBV12-3 or TRBV12-4 and TRBJ2-2, with D hard to call. There are 15 residues in the CDR3. Trimming cost V 3 bases and J 3 bases, with 11 bases left between them. CDR3 region: CASSFLAEYTGELFF. CDR3 DNA: TGTGCCAGCAGTTTTCTCGCGGAGTACACCGGGGAGCTGTTTTTT.

The V call is TRBV30, the J call TRBJ2-5; 14 nucleotides match TRBD2. Trimming cost V 5 bases and J 5 bases; bases outside gene matches: 7. The CDR3 consists of 15 residues. The germline gives CDR1 GTSNPN, CDR2 SVGIG (reference sequence). CDR3 residues: CAWGAGLAGVETQYF. The CDR3 bases are TGTGCCTGGGGAGCGGGACTAGCGGGAGTCGAGACCCAGTACTTC.

The chain recombines TRBV7-2 with TRBJ1-4; 8 bases align to TRBD1. Germline loops: CDR1 SGHTA, CDR2 FQGNSA. This CDR3 contains 14 residues. Trimming cost V 5 bases and J 3 bases; bases outside gene matches: 2. The CDR3 nucleotides are TGTGCCAGCAGCCGGACAGGGCCTAATGAAAAACTGTTTTTT. It codes for CASSRTGPNEKLFF.

The chain combines TRBV11-3 with TRBJ1-6, with TRBD1 matching 8 bases. Germline V gene data show CDR1 as SGHNT and CDR2 as YENEEA. V was pared by 5 bases and J by 6 bases, with 6 bases of the junction left unmatched. This CDR3 is built from 15 residues. The CDR3 coding sequence is TGTGCCAGCAGCCCCAGGGGGCTCGGTAATTCACCCCTCCACTTT. Translation gives CASSPRGLGNSPLHF.

This clonotype appeared many times. This rearrangement joins TRBV12-3 or TRBV12-4 to TRBJ2-6, with D perhaps being TRBD1 or TRBD2 (5 bases each). Trimming cost V 6 bases and J 0 bases, with 12 bases left between them. The CDR3 has 16 amino acids. The CDR3, as DNA: TGTGCCAGCAGAGCCTGGGGGAGCTCTGGGGCCAACGTCCTGACTTTC. This encodes CASRAWGSSGANVLTF.

The table lists this clonotype with a few counts. The rearrangement joins TRBV12-3 or TRBV12-4 to TRBJ1-1; 12 bases align to TRBD1. V dropped 5 bases and J dropped 2; count of bases not matched to a gene: 3. This CDR3 is built from 15 residues. CDR3 residues: CASSGDRGRNTEAFF. CDR3 DNA: TGTGCCAGCAGTGGGGACAGGGGGCGAAACACTGAAGCTTTCTTT.

This clonotype was seen ten or more times. The rearrangement joins TRBV18 to TRBJ1-1; 7 bases are shared with TRBD1. With 2 bases clipped from V and 5 bases from J, the junction kept 5 bases outside the gene matches. This CDR3 comprises 14 residues. CDR1 is KGHSH and CDR2 is LQKENI in the germline V gene. The CDR3 DNA follows: TGTGCCAGCTCACCATCCCCAGGGGGGACTGAAGCTTTCTTT. Translation gives CASSPSPGGTEAFF. The full variable domain, rest sourced from reference TRBV18 and TRBJ1-1, is NAGVMQNPRHLVRRRGQEARLRCSPMKGHSHVYWYRQLPEEGLKFMVYLQKENIIDESGMPKERFSAEFPKEGPSILRIQQVVRGDSAAYFCASSPSPGGTEAFFGQGTRLTVV.

The chain employs TRBV7-3 and TRBJ2-1, with a tentative D call TRBD1 (5 bases). V was pared by 5 bases and J by 0 bases, with 11 bases between. Per the germline V gene, CDR1 is SGHTA and CDR2 is FQGTGA. The CDR3 spans 15 residues. CDR3 bases: TGTGCCAGCAGCCACAGGTCGAGCTCCTACAATGAGCAGTTCTTC. Translated, it gives CASSHRSSSYNEQFF.